Listed here are 20 T cell receptor beta chains from one sample, sequenced in a study of cytomegalovirus exposure and HLA in healthy donors. The primer mix had 60 Vbeta and 13 Jbeta primers. Data came from immunoSEQ multiplex PCR; TCRdb stores just in-frame clones and leaves some out. The sample includes fewer than 150,000 clones, 75% to 80% of them seen just once. Sequences were obtained from PBMCs. The receptors stem from a woman aged 45-59 years in good health and CMV-seronegative.

The chain joins TRBV5-1 to TRBJ1-6; 10 bases align to TRBD1. CDR1 and CDR2 from the germline V gene are SGHRS and YFSETQ. V was clipped by 2 bases and J by 8 bases; unmatched bases: 4. The CDR3 is 15 amino acids. The CDR3 DNA reads as TGCGCCAGCAGCTTCCGGGACAGGGGCGATTCACCCCTCCACTTT. Protein product: CASSFRDRGDSPLHF.

This chain uses TRBV2 with TRBJ1-3, with unresolved D. The V gene lost 3 bases and the J gene lost 9 bases, with 15 bases spanning the gap. CDR3 length equals 14 residues. CDR1 and CDR2 from the germline V gene are SNHLY and FYNNEI. The CDR3, as DNA: TGTGCCAGCAGTGAGATGGGAGGCGTCGGCACCATATATTTT. As protein: CASSEMGGVGTIYF. Drawing the rest from reference TRBV2 and TRBJ1-3, the complete variable domain is EPEVTQTPSHQVTQMGQEVILRCVPISNHLYFYWYRQILGQKVEFLVSFYNNEISEKSEIFDDQFSVERPDGSNFTLKIRSTKLEDSAMYFCASSEMGGVGTIYFGEGSWLTVV.

Worth noting for this clone: An end of the junction does not agree with germline; a read error may underlie this. The chain couples TRBV7-9 to TRBJ1-2, with no clear D. Looked up from germline, CDR1 is SEHNR and CDR2 is FQNEAQ (reference sequence). The CDR3 is made up of 16 amino acids. The CDR3 sequence: CSSSLTGVGFTYGYTF. The CDR3 DNA sequence: TGTTCCAGCAGCTTAACCGGGGTTGGGTTCACCTATGGCTACACCTTC.

This clone appeared once. The chain uses TRBV18 and TRBJ2-3; TRBD1 aligns across 9 bases. The CDR3 is made up of 15 amino acids. Germline values: CDR1 KGHSH, CDR2 LQKENI. The V segment lost 4 bases and the J segment 1 base; nucleotides outside the gene matches: 3. The CDR3 sequence is CASSLRDRGTDTQYF. CDR3 sequence (DNA): TGTGCCAGCTCACTCCGGGACAGGGGCACAGATACGCAGTATTTT.

J is TRBJ1-1 and V is TRBV20-1; D might be TRBD1 (6 bases). V was clipped by 6 bases and J by 4 bases, with 9 bases between them. The CDR3 has 11 amino acids. Germline lookup yields CDR1 DFQATT and CDR2 SNEGSKA (reference sequence). CDR3 sequence (DNA): TGCAGTGCCACGGACAGCACTGAAGCTTTCTTT. Translated, it gives CSATDSTEAFF.

This rearrangement joins TRBV30 to TRBJ2-3; 16 bases are shared with TRBD2. Trimming removed 5 bases from V and 1 base from J; junction bases left unmatched: 6. This CDR3 has 17 amino acids. Germline V gives CDR1 GTSNPN, CDR2 SVGIG (reference sequence). Written as DNA, the CDR3 is TGTGCCTGGCAATTGGGACTAGCGGGGGGGCGCACAGATACGCAGTATTTT. Residues: CAWQLGLAGGRTDTQYF.

The chain links TRBV6-1 to TRBJ1-5; D is unresolved. The CDR3 contains 14 residues. Trimming took off 7 bases at V and 5 bases at J, with 15 bases between the two ends. Germline assignment: CDR1 MNHNS and CDR2 SASEGT. This CDR3 is CASTFMGVHQPQHF. CDR3 DNA: TGTGCCAGCACTTTCATGGGAGTTCATCAGCCCCAGCATTTT.

The V and J genes are TRBV7-9 and TRBJ2-1, with D possibly TRBD2 on 6 matching bases. This CDR3 contains 16 residues. CDR1 SEHNR and CDR2 FQNEAQ come from the germline V gene (reference sequence). Trimming took 1 base from V and 8 from J, leaving 18 bases between them. CDR3 region: CASSLEKRAYRDEQFF. CDR3 DNA: TGTGCCAGCAGCTTAGAAAAGCGGGCGTATAGGGATGAGCAGTTCTTC.

CDR3 amino acids: CASSLVEEIEAFF. As DNA, the CDR3 is TGTGCCAGCAGCTTAGTGGAGGAGATTGAAGCTTTCTTT. The chain uses TRBV7-9 and TRBJ1-1; no firm D call. Trimming pared 1 base from V and 7 bases from J, leaving 10 bases between. The CDR3 is 13 amino acids. Germline V gene data show CDR1 as SEHNR and CDR2 as FQNEAQ (reference sequence). Supplemented by reference TRBV7-9 and TRBJ1-1, the full variable domain reads DTGVSQNPRHKITKRGQNVTFRCDPISEHNRLYWYRQTLGQGPEFLTYFQNEAQLEKSRLLSDRFSAERPKGSFSTLEIQRTEQGDSAMYLCASSLVEEIEAFFGQGTRLTVV.

J is TRBJ2-1 and V is TRBV12-5; TRBD2 agrees at 7 bases. V lost 0 bases, J lost 0 bases, and 8 bases stayed unmatched. The length of the CDR3 is 18 residues. Germline V lookup: CDR1 LGHNT, CDR2 FRNRAP. CDR3 protein: CASGLVLWRGSSYNEQFF. In DNA, the CDR3 is TGTGCTAGTGGTTTGGTATTGTGGCGGGGGAGCTCCTACAATGAGCAGTTCTTC.

The J gene is TRBJ1-5, the V gene TRBV6-1; D might be TRBD1 (6 bases). V lost 2 bases to trimming and J lost 6 bases, with 14 bases between them. The CDR3 contains 15 residues. The V gene's germline CDR1 is MNHNS and CDR2 SASEGT. CDR3 sequence reads: CASSESDRTVQPQHF. DNA for the CDR3: TGTGCCAGCAGTGAATCCGACAGGACGGTTCAGCCCCAGCATTTT.

V and J are TRBV6-5 and TRBJ2-3; TRBD1 agrees at 9 bases. Germline V gene data show CDR1 as MNHEY and CDR2 as SVGAGI. The length of the CDR3 is 15 residues. V lost 2 bases and J lost 3; bases outside the gene matches: 3. Here the CDR3 DNA reads TGTGCCAGCAGTTACCAAGACAGGGGGACAGATACGCAGTATTTT. It is translated as CASSYQDRGTDTQYF.

V and J are TRBV7-8 and TRBJ1-4; possibly TRBD1 for D (5 bases). Germline CDR1 is SGHVS and CDR2 is FQNEAQ. V lost 5 bases, J lost 8 bases, and 15 bases lay in between. The length of the CDR3 is 14 residues. Here the CDR3 reads CASSQRQGWEKLFF. Written as DNA, the CDR3 is TGTGCCAGCAGCCAACGGCAGGGTTGGGAAAAACTGTTTTTT.

A few counts support this clone. The chain combines TRBV19 with TRBJ1-4, with 8 bases identical to TRBD1. Germline CDR1 and CDR2: LNHDA and SQIVND (reference sequence). V lost 4 bases, J lost 6 bases, and 7 bases stayed unmatched. The CDR3 length is 15 residues. CDR3 region: CASSKGQGGDEKLFF. The CDR3, as DNA: TGTGCCAGTAGTAAAGGACAGGGAGGAGATGAAAAACTGTTTTTT.

As DNA, the CDR3 is TGCGCCAGCAGCTTGGGGGGGACAGGGGTCCTCCCGCACTATGGCTACACCTTC. Protein: CASSLGGTGVLPHYGYTF. The chain employs TRBV5-1 and TRBJ1-2, with TRBD1 matching over 10 bases. Germline trimming cut 0 bases from V and 3 bases from J; bases unmatched to any gene: 11. This CDR3 region has 18 residues. Germline CDR1 reads SGHRS; CDR2 reads YFSETQ.

V gene TRBV30 combines with J gene TRBJ2-3, with TRBD2 identical over 7 bases. The germline V gene encodes CDR1 GTSNPN and CDR2 SVGIG (reference sequence). The length of the CDR3 is 14 residues. V lost 4 bases, J lost 6 bases, and 10 bases stayed unmatched. This chain's CDR3 is CAWTSDFSGDTQYF. The CDR3 DNA sequence: TGTGCCTGGACATCGGACTTTAGCGGGGATACGCAGTATTTT.

The chain links TRBV6-6 to TRBJ1-6; no clear D. CDR3 length: 16 amino acids. Per the germline V gene, CDR1 is MNHNY and CDR2 is SVGAGI (reference sequence). V lost 5 bases, J lost 7 bases, and 18 bases lay in between. CDR3 nucleotides: TGTGCCAGCAGTCCAACTTCAGCCGGCGGCAATTCACCCCTCCACTTT. This gives the protein CASSPTSAGGNSPLHF.

This chain links TRBV28 with TRBJ2-7; D may be TRBD1 (6 bases). Germline values: CDR1 MDHEN, CDR2 SYDVKM. The CDR3 covers 15 residues. Trimming took off 4 bases at V and 5 bases at J, with 18 bases between the two ends. The CDR3 DNA follows: TGTGCCAGCAGTTCTTCAGGGGCCCCAGCCGACGAGCAGTACTTC. Protein product: CASSSSGAPADEQYF.

The chain uses TRBV6-4 and TRBJ1-5; D perhaps matches TRBD1 (5 bases). Germline V lookup: CDR1 MRHNA, CDR2 SNTAGT. V lost 4 bases and J 5 bases, leaving 9 bases between the germline ends. The CDR3 contains 13 residues. The CDR3 region is CASSAGLDQPQHF. The CDR3 DNA reads TGTGCCAGCAGTGCAGGGTTGGATCAGCCCCAGCATTTT.

The rearrangement joins TRBV5-4 to TRBJ1-1; D possibly corresponds to TRBD1 (6 bases). The CDR3 length is 14 residues. CDR1 SGHNT and CDR2 YYREEE come from the germline V gene (reference sequence). V lost 5 bases and J 4 bases, leaving 15 bases between the germline ends. The CDR3 nucleotides are TGTGCCAGCAGTCGAGGGGGGGTGGGCACTGAAGCTTTCTTT. Its protein is CASSRGGVGTEAFF.